The rows below give T cell receptor beta chains drawn from one sample of a study of cytomegalovirus exposure and HLA in healthy donors. Method: immunoSEQ multiplex PCR; TCRdb's copy keeps in-frame clones and lacks some. The table includes around 120,000 clones, roughly 60% detected once. Specimen: PBMCs. These receptors were obtained from a man aged 40-55 years in good health and CMV-seropositive. The CDR3 runs from the conserved cysteine through the conserved F or W. D genes are given only for firm matches. The listing skips clone size in some rows; elsewhere it reads once, few, many or a size class.

j_call: TRBJ2-1; d_call: TRBD2; clone_size: NA; v_call: TRBV27; cdr3_aa: CASSSFSLAGGRQWQFF; cdr3_nt: TGTGCCAGCAGTTCCTTTTCTCTAGCGGGAGGGCGACAATGGCAGTTCTTC
j_call: TRBJ2-1; d_call: NA; clone_size: NA; v_call: TRBV5-6; cdr3_aa: CASSLEGPEQFF; cdr3_nt: TGTGCCAGCAGCTTGGAGGGGCCTGAGCAGTTCTTC
j_call: TRBJ2-7; d_call: NA; clone_size: NA; v_call: TRBV9; cdr3_aa: CASSGRLGGEQYF; cdr3_nt: TGTGCCAGCAGCGGAAGACTAGGAGGCGAGCAGTACTTC
j_call: TRBJ2-5; d_call: TRBD2; clone_size: NA; v_call: TRBV9; cdr3_aa: CASSGGLAGEETQYF; cdr3_nt: TGTGCCAGCAGCGGCGGACTAGCGGGAGAAGAGACCCAGTACTTC
j_call: TRBJ1-1; d_call: TRBD1; clone_size: NA; v_call: TRBV27; cdr3_aa: CASSPRQGGNTEAFF; cdr3_nt: TGTGCCAGCAGTCCCCGACAGGGAGGCAACACTGAAGCTTTCTTT
j_call: TRBJ1-2; d_call: NA; clone_size: NA; v_call: TRBV21-1; cdr3_aa: CASSSTNLRVSPRNRNYGYTF; cdr3_nt: TGTGCCAGCAGCTCAACCAACCTCCGGGTCTCACCGAGAAATCGGAACTATGGCTACACCTTC
j_call: TRBJ2-1; d_call: NA; clone_size: NA; v_call: TRBV19; cdr3_aa: CASSMAAGIHEQFF; cdr3_nt: TGTGCCAGTAGTATGGCGGCAGGGATTCATGAGCAGTTCTTC
j_call: TRBJ2-7; d_call: NA; clone_size: NA; v_call: TRBV6-5; cdr3_aa: CASSYSMSPIAYEQYF; cdr3_nt: TGTGCCAGCAGTTACTCGATGAGCCCAATCGCCTACGAGCAGTACTTC
j_call: TRBJ2-3; d_call: TRBD2; clone_size: NA; v_call: TRBV29-1; cdr3_aa: CSVVTSGRRDTQYF; cdr3_nt: TGCAGCGTTGTAACTAGCGGGAGGCGTGATACGCAGTATTTT
j_call: TRBJ2-5; d_call: TRBD2; clone_size: few; v_call: TRBV9; cdr3_aa: CASSVGSGRGETQYF; cdr3_nt: TGTGCCAGCAGCGTAGGAAGCGGGAGGGGGGAGACCCAGTACTTC
j_call: TRBJ2-1; d_call: TRBD2; clone_size: once; v_call: TRBV27; cdr3_aa: CASSSVLSGRLYNEQFF; cdr3_nt: TGTGCCAGCAGTTCCGTCCTTAGCGGGAGACTCTACAATGAGCAGTTCTTC
j_call: TRBJ2-7; d_call: NA; clone_size: once; v_call: TRBV4-3; cdr3_aa: CASSQAAGYEQYF; cdr3_nt: TGCGCCAGCAGCCAAGCGGCGGGGTACGAGCAGTACTTC
j_call: TRBJ2-5; d_call: TRBD1; clone_size: few; v_call: TRBV19; cdr3_aa: CASSIAGQGGETQYF; cdr3_nt: TGTGCCAGTAGTATCGCTGGACAGGGGGGCGAGACCCAGTACTTC
j_call: TRBJ1-2; d_call: NA; clone_size: NA; v_call: TRBV7-8; cdr3_aa: CASSLSHGGYYGYTF; cdr3_nt: TGTGCCAGCAGCTTAAGTCACGGGGGATACTATGGCTACACCTTC
j_call: TRBJ1-4; d_call: NA; clone_size: few; v_call: TRBV2; cdr3_aa: CASLESEKLFF; cdr3_nt: TGTGCCAGCCTTGAGAGTGAAAAACTGTTTTTT
j_call: TRBJ2-1; d_call: TRBD2; clone_size: few; v_call: TRBV15; cdr3_aa: CATSGKDTSGRIYNEQFF; cdr3_nt: TGTGCCACTTCCGGGAAGGATACTAGCGGGAGGATCTACAATGAGCAGTTCTTC
j_call: TRBJ2-5; d_call: TRBD2; clone_size: NA; v_call: TRBV28; cdr3_aa: CASRTSGRAETQYF; cdr3_nt: TGTGCCAGCAGAACTAGCGGGAGAGCGGAGACCCAGTACTTC
j_call: TRBJ1-1; d_call: NA; clone_size: NA; v_call: TRBV2; cdr3_aa: CASSPLWSGNTEAFF; cdr3_nt: TGTGCCAGCAGTCCGCTATGGAGCGGGAACACTGAAGCTTTCTTT
j_call: TRBJ2-1; d_call: TRBD2; clone_size: NA; v_call: TRBV6-1; cdr3_aa: CASSEGTSGVNEQFF; cdr3_nt: TGTGCCAGCAGTGAAGGGACTAGCGGGGTAAATGAGCAGTTCTTC
j_call: TRBJ2-5; d_call: TRBD2; clone_size: NA; v_call: TRBV9; cdr3_aa: CASSVGSRRGNQETQYF; cdr3_nt: TGTGCCAGCAGCGTAGGGTCTAGGCGGGGGAACCAAGAGACCCAGTACTTC
j_call: TRBJ2-7; d_call: TRBD1; clone_size: few; v_call: TRBV29-1; cdr3_aa: CSALGEGQGIAEQYF; cdr3_nt: TGCAGCGCTCTCGGAGAGGGACAGGGGATCGCCGAGCAGTACTTC
j_call: TRBJ1-1; d_call: NA; clone_size: few; v_call: TRBV18; cdr3_aa: CASFSHTEAFF; cdr3_nt: TGTGCCAGCTTCAGTCACACTGAAGCTTTCTTT
j_call: TRBJ1-1; d_call: NA; clone_size: NA; v_call: TRBV19; cdr3_aa: CASSTEPGVNTEAFF; cdr3_nt: TGTGCCAGTAGTACCGAGCCAGGGGTGAACACTGAAGCTTTCTTT